A single sample gave rise to the 28 T cell receptor beta chains below, sequenced in a study of blood T cell repertoires in COVID-19. The repertoire was sequenced with immunoSEQ multiplex PCR; TCRdb's copy has only in-frame clones and lacks some. Of around 68,000 clones listed, approximately 80% are singletons. The source material was peripheral blood. These receptors originate from a man older than 75 with active COVID-19.

This clone was counted only a few times. The chain joins TRBV19 to TRBJ1-5; D remains unclear. Trimming left V 7 bases short and J 5 bases short, with 12 bases between. The CDR3 has 13 residues. CDR1 is LNHDA, CDR2 SQIVND, per germline (reference sequence). The CDR3 region has the DNA TGTGCCAGTACGTGGCAGATTGATCAGCCCCAGCATTTT. Its protein product is CASTWQIDQPQHF.

The J gene is TRBJ1-5, the V gene TRBV7-2, with D unclear. From germline, CDR1 is SGHTA and CDR2 FQGNSA. The CDR3 spans 15 residues. Trimming pared 1 base from V and 4 bases from J, leaving 11 bases between. CDR3 nucleotide sequence: TGTGCCAGCAGCTTAGGTGACACAGAAAATCAGCCCCAGCATTTT. Translating gives CASSLGDTENQPQHF.

V gene TRBV7-8 combines with J gene TRBJ1-5; D might be TRBD1 (6 bases). CDR1 SGHVS and CDR2 FQNEAQ come from the germline V gene. V was trimmed by 5 bases and J by 6 bases, leaving 14 bases between them. This CDR3 has 14 residues. CDR3 residues: CASSPEAGAQPQHF. As DNA, the CDR3 is TGTGCCAGCAGCCCTGAAGCGGGGGCTCAGCCCCAGCATTTT. The whole variable domain, filled in from reference TRBV7-8 and TRBJ1-5, reads GAGVSQSPRYKVAKRGQDVALRCDPISGHVSLFWYQQALGQGPEFLTYFQNEAQLDKSGLPSDRFFAERPEGSVSTLKIQRTQQEDSAVYLCASSPEAGAQPQHFGDGTRLSIL.

This clone was recorded a few times. The rearrangement uses TRBV7-9 and TRBJ2-6; weak D call: TRBD1 (6 bases). The V and J ends lost 11 bases and 0 bases respectively, with 11 bases between them. The CDR3 totals 14 residues. CDR1 and CDR2 from the germline V gene are SEHNR and FQNEAQ (reference sequence). CDR3 in amino acids: CAGDKDSGANVLTF. DNA for the CDR3: TGTGCCGGGGACAAAGACTCTGGGGCCAACGTCCTGACTTTC.

V is TRBV14 and J is TRBJ2-7, with 8 bases that match TRBD1. The J segment lost 6 bases and the V segment lost 4 bases, leaving 11 bases of the junction unmatched. CDR1 and CDR2 (germline): SGHDN, FVKESK. This CDR3 region has 15 residues. CDR3: CASSRARGQGGEQYF. The CDR3 DNA sequence: TGTGCCAGCAGCCGTGCCAGGGGGCAGGGAGGCGAGCAGTACTTC.

This clone was counted a single time. The V and J genes are TRBV28 and TRBJ2-2; D is perhaps TRBD1 (5 bases). The germline V gene encodes CDR1 MDHEN and CDR2 SYDVKM. The length of the CDR3 is 14 residues. The V end lost 7 bases, the J end lost 10 bases, and 19 bases lay between the germline ends. The DNA of the CDR3 is TGTGCCAGCACCTTCAACCCTGGGGCGGCGGAGCTGTTTTTT. This translates into CASTFNPGAAELFF.

This chain joins TRBV6-5 and TRBJ2-7; TRBD2 might be the D (6 bases). Trimming stripped 6 bases from V and 2 bases from J, with 8 bases between. Germline V gene lookup returns CDR1 MNHEY and CDR2 SVGAGI. The CDR3 loop spans 12 amino acids. CDR3 sequence reads: CASREGPYEQYF. The CDR3 coding sequence is TGTGCCAGCAGGGAGGGGCCCTACGAGCAGTACTTC.

This clone was seen once. The gene calls are TRBV18 and TRBJ1-3, with 10 bases identical to TRBD1. The CDR3 extends over 17 amino acids. The ends lost 4 bases at V and 4 bases at J; junction bases unmatched: 10. Germline V gene data show CDR1 as KGHSH and CDR2 as LQKENI. CDR3 sequence (DNA): TGTGCCAGCTCACGAGCCTCCCCGACAGGGGGCGGAAACACCATATATTTT. Translation: CASSRASPTGGGNTIYF.

The rearrangement joins TRBV21-1 to TRBJ2-7; the table's D call, TRBD2, has no DNA check behind it. TRBV21-1 is given as a pseudogene. This CDR3 spans 14 amino acids. The CDR3 reads CASSKVLESYEQYF. Here the CDR3 DNA reads TGTGCCAGCAGCAAAGTACTAGAATCCTACGAGCAGTACTTC.

The rearrangement links TRBV3-1 (or the pseudogene TRBV3-2) to TRBJ2-5; no clear D gene. This CDR3 comprises 15 residues. V was shortened by 0 bases and J by 3 bases, with 11 bases between the two germline ends. The V gene's germline CDR1 is LGHDT and CDR2 YNNKEL (reference sequence). CDR3: CASSQDLGRKETQYF. The CDR3 region has the DNA TGTGCCAGCAGCCAAGATCTAGGTAGAAAAGAGACCCAGTACTTC.

V gene TRBV5-1 combines with J gene TRBJ2-7; 8 nucleotides match TRBD1. This CDR3 is built from 16 residues. In germline, CDR1 is SGHRS, CDR2 YFSETQ. Unmatched junction bases numbered 10, after V lost 2 bases and J lost 3 bases. CDR3 in DNA: TGCGCCAGCAGCTTACGACAGGGGTCCCGAATCTACGAGCAGTACTTC. It codes for CASSLRQGSRIYEQYF.

The CDR3, as DNA: TGTGCCAGCAAAATCTCCGCGGGAGGATCTCGGTACGAGCAGTACTTC. It specifies CASKISAGGSRYEQYF. The chain has TRBV28 and TRBJ2-7, with TRBD2 identical over 8 bases. Germline V gene data show CDR1 as MDHEN and CDR2 as SYDVKM. Unmatched junction bases numbered 15, after V lost 7 bases and J lost 4 bases. The CDR3 has 16 amino acids.

This rearrangement joins TRBV10-3 to TRBJ2-7; 12 nucleotides line up with TRBD1. J was trimmed by 6 bases and V by 5 bases; bases with no gene match: 8. This CDR3 has 15 residues. Germline V gene sequence: CDR1 ENHRY, CDR2 SYGVKD. The CDR3 DNA reads as TGTGCCATCAGTCCAAGGGGACAGGGGGCTTCCGAGCAGTACTTC. It is translated as CAISPRGQGASEQYF.

The chain couples TRBV27 to TRBJ2-7; no clear D gene. This CDR3 has 16 residues. Trimming left V 5 bases short and J 0 bases short, with 17 bases between. Germline assignment: CDR1 MNHEY and CDR2 SMNVEV (reference sequence). Here the CDR3 reads CASSPLAAFSSYEQYF. In DNA, the CDR3 is TGTGCCAGCAGTCCCCTCGCGGCATTTAGCTCCTACGAGCAGTACTTC.

The V and J genes are TRBV7-2 and TRBJ1-3; D is perhaps TRBD1 (5 bases). V dropped 5 bases and J dropped 1 base, with 12 bases sitting between them. This CDR3 has 15 residues. CDR1 is SGHTA and CDR2 is FQGNSA in the germline V gene. The DNA of the CDR3 is TGTGCCAGCAGCCTAACGGGGGGATCTGGAAACACCATATATTTT. Amino acids: CASSLTGGSGNTIYF.

The rearrangement uses TRBV5-6 and TRBJ2-7, with D possibly matching TRBD2 (6 bases). From germline, CDR1 is SGHDT and CDR2 YYEEEE. The CDR3 is 14 residues long. V lost 7 bases to trimming and J lost 6 bases, with 20 bases between them. The CDR3 sequence: CASSPRRGSGEQYF. The CDR3, as DNA: TGTGCCAGCTCCCCTCGCCGGGGTAGCGGCGAGCAGTACTTC.

This rearrangement joins TRBV7-9 to TRBJ2-3; D remains ambiguous. Germline V CDR1 and CDR2: SEHNR, FQNEAQ (reference sequence). This CDR3 comprises 16 residues. V was trimmed by 1 base and J by 2 bases, leaving 13 bases between them. CDR3 bases: TGTGCCAGCAGCTTAGAATCTAGGATCACCACAGATACGCAGTATTTT. This gives the protein CASSLESRITTDTQYF.

Only one count was recorded for this clone. The gene calls are TRBV19 and TRBJ1-3; 7 bases are shared with TRBD1. V was clipped by 7 bases and J by 2 bases; unmatched bases: 14. The CDR3 is 17 residues long. The germline CDR1 and CDR2 sequences are LNHDA and SQIVND (reference sequence). CDR3 residues: CASTTTGRTLAGNTIYF. In nucleotides, the CDR3 is TGTGCCAGTACCACGACAGGGAGAACATTAGCTGGAAACACCATATATTTT.

This clone came up once. The chain joins TRBV14 to TRBJ2-3; 7 bases align to TRBD2. Germline CDR1 reads SGHDN; CDR2 reads FVKESK. V dropped 2 bases and J dropped 5; count of bases not matched to a gene: 4. The CDR3 extends over 14 amino acids. CDR3 in amino acids: CASSQRLAIDTQYF. In DNA form, the CDR3 reads TGTGCCAGCAGCCAAAGACTAGCTATAGATACGCAGTATTTT.

The V call is TRBV28, the J call TRBJ1-4, with D perhaps matching TRBD1 (6 bases). Germline V CDR1 and CDR2: MDHEN, SYDVKM. Trimming cost V 7 bases and J 8 bases, with 20 bases left between them. The CDR3 has 15 amino acids. CDR3 in amino acids: CASKTPGTKGEKLFF. CDR3 nucleotide sequence: TGTGCCAGCAAGACACCCGGGACAAAGGGCGAAAAACTGTTTTTT.

In this sample, this clone turned up a few times. The chain combines TRBV6-2 or TRBV6-3 with TRBJ1-5; D is undetermined. V shed 5 bases and J shed 1 base, with 9 bases lying between them. CDR3 size: 14 residues. Germline V CDR1 and CDR2: MNHEY, SVGEGT. The CDR3: CASSQQLSNQPQHF. CDR3 DNA: TGTGCCAGCAGTCAACAATTAAGCAATCAGCCCCAGCATTTT.

This clone occurred many times. The chain uses TRBV19 and TRBJ1-1, with TRBD1 matching over 8 bases. The CDR3 is 13 amino acids. Germline CDR1 and CDR2: LNHDA and SQIVND (reference sequence). Trimming removed 7 bases from V and 1 base from J; junction bases left unmatched: 2. The CDR3 spells CASIDRGNTEAFF. The CDR3 DNA sequence: TGTGCCAGTATCGACAGGGGGAACACTGAAGCTTTCTTT.

The chain is built from TRBV30 and TRBJ1-1, with D unresolved. Deletions cut 4 bases from V and 5 bases from J, with 17 bases between. This CDR3 is built from 14 residues. CDR1 GTSNPN and CDR2 SVGIG come from the germline V gene (reference sequence). CDR3 nucleotides: TGTGCCTGGACTAGACACGCCGGACTGACTGAAGCTTTCTTT. Translated, it gives CAWTRHAGLTEAFF. Full variable domain (rest looked up from reference TRBV30 and TRBJ1-1): SQTIHQWPATLVQPVGSPLSLECTVEGTSNPNLYWYRQAAGRGLQLLFYSVGIGQISSEVPQNLSASRPQDRQFILSSKKLLLSDSGFYLCAWTRHAGLTEAFFGQGTRLTVV.

The genes are TRBV7-2 and TRBJ2-7; D may be TRBD1 (5 bases). The CDR3 loop spans 15 amino acids. V dropped 2 bases and J dropped 3 bases, with 14 bases sitting between them. Germline lookup yields CDR1 SGHTA and CDR2 FQGNSA. In DNA form, the CDR3 reads TGTGCCAGCAGCTTAATGGCAGGGCAGTACTACGAGCAGTACTTC. Translated: CASSLMAGQYYEQYF.

This clone showed up just a few times. The chain carries TRBV28 and TRBJ2-3, with 7 bases fitting TRBD2. The CDR3 contains 14 residues. CDR1 and CDR2 (germline): MDHEN, SYDVKM. Unmatched junction bases numbered 12, after V lost 10 bases and J lost 5 bases. CDR3 sequence: CATTRGRGIDTQYF. For the CDR3, the DNA is TGTGCCACTACCCGCGGGAGAGGTATAGATACGCAGTATTTT.

This clone has a handful of counts. The chain employs TRBV4-2 and TRBJ2-5; 8 bases line up with TRBD2. Germline trimming cut 1 base from V and 1 base from J; bases unmatched to any gene: 2. This CDR3 is built from 15 residues. Germline V gives CDR1 LGHNA, CDR2 YNFKEQ. For the CDR3, the DNA is TGTGCCAGCAGCCAAGGAACTAGCGGCCAAGAGACCCAGTACTTC. It yields the protein CASSQGTSGQETQYF.

V usage is TRBV5-1 and J usage is TRBJ2-3; tentative D call: TRBD2 (5 bases). The germline gives CDR1 SGHRS, CDR2 YFSETQ. This CDR3 comprises 16 residues. V gave up 1 base and J gave up 0 bases, with 12 bases separating them. CDR3 in DNA: TGCGCCAGCAGCTTGCTGGGAGCCAGAAGCACAGATACGCAGTATTTT. This gives the protein CASSLLGARSTDTQYF.

This rearrangement joins TRBV6-2 or TRBV6-3 to TRBJ1-1; 8 nucleotides agree with TRBD1. Per the germline V gene, CDR1 is MNHEY and CDR2 is SVGEGT. This CDR3 comprises 14 residues. The V segment lost 2 bases and the J segment 4 bases; nucleotides outside the gene matches: 3. CDR3 residues: CASSYRTGITEAFF. Written as DNA, the CDR3 is TGTGCCAGCAGTTACAGGACAGGGATCACTGAAGCTTTCTTT.